Detailed here is one T cell receptor (beta chain). TCRdb redid the calling of the reads with MiXCR, one entry per CDR3 protein. In the table there are approximately 250,000 distinct CDR3 sequences, 25% to 30% of which are singletons. The data stem from a study of kidney transplant recipient with SARS-CoV-2 infection. This TCR derives from a male patient aged 30 to 39 who had COVID-19 and was a kidney transplant recipient. The graft donor may have given rise to some T cells. The specimen was a blood sample, collected at baseline and on roughly day 120 from a kidney transplant recipient.

CDR3 DNA: TGTGCCACCAGCAAGAACCGAAGGTGTGGAAAGGCCTATGGCTACACCTTC. Translated, it gives CATSKNRRCGKAYGYTF. This chain uses TRBV15 with TRBJ1-2; D gene ambiguous. Per germline, CDR1 LNHNV and CDR2 YYDKDF (reference sequence). The CDR3 contains 17 residues. Trimming removed 4 bases from V and 4 bases from J, with 22 bases in between.